The subject of this entry is one T cell receptor beta chain. The antigen is not known. These data come from a study of regulatory T cells in long-lasting Graves disease. Study-level findings and limits: The study found persistent patients shared more public clonotypes (about 3,000) than new patients (approximately 970). Newly diagnosed Graves' patients had higher TCR diversity than persistent ones.

Time point specified: persistent/refractory GD, antithyroid drugs over 5 years with positive TRAb. Preparation of the TCR library used RNA extracted from PBMCs. Germline V lookup: CDR1 SGHTA, CDR2 FQGTGA. V was pared by 4 bases and J by 2 bases, with 18 bases of the junction left unmatched. The CDR3 runs to 19 residues. Investigators prepared the TCR beta libraries by applying iRepertoire HTBI primers and Arm-PCR of CDR3 regions. TCRdb re-called the multiplex PCR reads with MiXCR, one entry per CDR3 protein. This sample has about 470,000 distinct CDR3 sequences, with 20% to 25% found just once. The source material was peripheral blood mononuclear cells (PBMCs), sampled when the disease was refractory, from a patient treated with antithyroid drugs. This receptor was taken from a female donor with Graves disease. The V and J genes are TRBV7-3 and TRBJ2-5; 8 bases match TRBD2. CDR3 bases: TGTGCCAGCAGCTCCCCGGGGGGGGACCTACTCAAGGGGCAAGAGACCCAGTACTTC. Its translation is CASSSPGGDLLKGQETQYF.